There are a few counts of the clone carrying this TCR beta chain. Its specificity is not known. These data come from a study of T cell repertoires in cytomegalovirus infection. TCRdb used MiXCR to reprocess the reads, holding one entry per CDR3 protein. This table holds approximately 470,000 distinct CDR3 sequences, about 42% found once. The CDR3 has 11 amino acids. Germline V gene data show CDR1 as MNHEY and CDR2 as SVGEGT. The V gene lost 2 bases and the J gene lost 5 bases, with 2 bases spanning the gap. The V and J genes are TRBV6-2 or TRBV6-3 and TRBJ2-3; no clear D. The clonotype comes from a human donor in good health (CMV status not recorded). Some clones in this sample may be carry-over from other donors' samples. This specimen was cultured PBMCs, taken from culture after CMV antigen stimulation. CDR3 amino acids: CASSYEDTQYF. The CDR3 DNA reads as TGTGCCAGCAGTTACGAAGATACGCAGTATTTT.